Sequencing of this T cell receptor (beta chain) was carried out in a study of identical twins. A template switching step contributed a universal primer site, while unique molecular identifiers were present in the cDNA. A single record per CDR3 protein comes from TCRdb applying MiXCR to the 5' RACE reads. The sample records 1,800,000 or so distinct CDR3 sequences, around a third being singletons. With no exceptions, donors were healthy Caucasians. CDR3 size: 16 residues. J gave up 2 bases and V 7 bases, and 11 bases lay outside the gene matches. This sequence joins TRBV12-3 or TRBV12-4 and TRBJ2-3; 8 bases line up with TRBD2. The sample consisted of cord blood. This TCR was recovered from a newborn girl in good health. CDR3 region: CASTPSSGISTDTQYF. CDR3 nucleotides: TGTGCCAGCACTCCGAGTAGCGGGATCTCCACAGATACGCAGTATTTT.